A single sample is the source of the 6 T cell receptor beta chains below, sequenced in a study of human T cells and chemical hapten exposure. Time point noted: patch test 1, 2 weeks after DPC sensitization. Treatment indicated: therapeutic diphenylcyclopropenone sensitization with weekly scalp DPC. TCRdb passed the RACE reads through MiXCR, listing each CDR3 protein once. Of approximately 340,000 distinct CDR3 sequences listed, around 7% are singletons. The sequencing here drew on whole blood, taken in connection with sensitization to the hapten diphenylcyclopropenone (DPC). These receptors were collected from a woman aged 18-30 years with alopecia areata. Some clones in this sample may be carry-over from other donors' samples.

The table lists this clonotype with a few counts. The chain couples TRBV13 to TRBJ1-2; no firm D call. CDR1 and CDR2 (germline): PRHDT, FYEKMQ (reference sequence). Trimming removed 5 bases from V and 4 bases from J, with 14 bases in between. CDR3 size: 14 residues. Written as DNA, the CDR3 is TGTGCCAGCAGCGGCGGGAGAGCCTCCTATGGCTACACCTTC. Amino acids: CASSGGRASYGYTF.

This clonotype was seen more than once but under ten times. This rearrangement joins TRBV5-1 to TRBJ1-1; no clear D. Germline CDR1 reads SGHRS; CDR2 reads YFSETQ. Trimming cost V 4 bases and J 1 base, with 11 bases left between them. The CDR3 spans 14 residues. The DNA of the CDR3 is TGCGCCAGCAGCCACGGAGGATCGAACACTGAAGCTTTCTTT. Translation: CASSHGGSNTEAFF. Complete variable domain (other parts from reference TRBV5-1 and TRBJ1-1): KAGVTQTPRYLIKTRGQQVTLSCSPISGHRSVSWYQQTPGQGLQFLFEYFSETQRNKGNFPGRFSGRQFSNSRSEMNVSTLELGDSALYLCASSHGGSNTEAFFGQGTRLTVV.

This clonotype was counted only a few times. The chain has TRBV29-1 and TRBJ1-1; D is ambiguous. Germline lookup yields CDR1 SQVTM and CDR2 ANQGSEA. The CDR3 consists of 11 residues. V gave up 7 bases and J gave up 1 base, with 7 bases separating them. The CDR3 loop is CSAEQNTEAFF. The CDR3 bases are TGCAGCGCGGAACAGAACACTGAAGCTTTCTTT.

The chain joins TRBV2 to TRBJ1-3; D call uncertain. The germline gives CDR1 SNHLY, CDR2 FYNNEI. The CDR3 consists of 12 residues. Trimming shortened V by 3 bases and J by 10 bases, and 10 bases separated the two germline ends. In DNA form, the CDR3 reads TGTGCCAGCAGTGAGGTGGAAAGGACCATATATTTT. The encoded protein is CASSEVERTIYF. Combining the CDR3 with reference TRBV2 and TRBJ1-3 gives the whole variable domain EPEVTQTPSHQVTQMGQEVILRCVPISNHLYFYWYRQILGQKVEFLVSFYNNEISEKSEIFDDQFSVERPDGSNFTLKIRSTKLEDSAMYFCASSEVERTIYFGEGSWLTVV.

This clonotype has only a few counts. The rearrangement uses TRBV4-3 and TRBJ1-4, with TRBD1 matching over 7 bases. CDR1 is LGHNA, CDR2 YSLEER, per germline. V trimming: 6 bases; J trimming: 0 bases; junction bases outside the gene matches: 1. The CDR3 extends over 14 amino acids. The CDR3 spells CASSRGPTNEKLFF. In nucleotides, the CDR3 is TGCGCCAGCAGTAGGGGGCCAACTAATGAAAAACTGTTTTTT.

This clonotype was observed a few times. V usage is TRBV28 and J usage is TRBJ2-4; tentatively, D is TRBD1 (7 bases). Trimming took 3 bases from V and 3 from J, leaving 15 bases between them. CDR3 length: 16 amino acids. Germline V gene sequence: CDR1 MDHEN, CDR2 SYDVKM. The DNA for the CDR3 is TGTGCCAGCAGTTTTCAGGGGGGATTGAGCAAAAACATTCAGTACTTC. Protein product: CASSFQGGLSKNIQYF.